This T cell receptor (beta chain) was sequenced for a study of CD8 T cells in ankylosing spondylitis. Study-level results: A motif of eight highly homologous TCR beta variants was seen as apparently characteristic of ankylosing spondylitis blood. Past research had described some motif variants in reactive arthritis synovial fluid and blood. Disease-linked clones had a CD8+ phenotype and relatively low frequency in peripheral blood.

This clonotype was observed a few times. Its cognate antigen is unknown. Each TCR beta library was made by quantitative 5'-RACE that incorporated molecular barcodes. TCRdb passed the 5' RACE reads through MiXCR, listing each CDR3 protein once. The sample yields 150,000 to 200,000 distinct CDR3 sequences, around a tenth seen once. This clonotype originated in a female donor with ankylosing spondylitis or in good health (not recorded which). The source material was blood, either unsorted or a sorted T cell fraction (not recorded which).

The CDR3, as DNA: TGTGCCAGCAGTTTACTCGGGGCGACGGAAGAGACCCAGTACTTC. Its translation is CASSLLGATEETQYF. This sequence joins TRBV27 and TRBJ2-5; D is tentatively TRBD1 or TRBD2 (5 bases each). The CDR3 is made up of 15 amino acids. Trimming removed 2 bases at V and 3 bases at J, with 13 bases between. CDR1 is MNHEY, CDR2 SMNVEV, per germline (reference sequence).